Listed below are T cell receptor beta chains from one sample, sequenced in a study of blood T cell repertoires in COVID-19. Some clones are missing from TCRdb's copy, which holds only in-frame ones; the method was immunoSEQ multiplex PCR. The data contain approximately 250,000 clones, over 65% of them singletons. Material for sequencing was peripheral blood. Receptors originate from a man in his sixties who had recovered from COVID-19. CDR3s include the opening cysteine and the closing phenylalanine or tryptophan. D genes are given only for firm matches. Rows give clone size only sometimes, using once, few, many, or a class for an expanded clone.

clone_size d_call j_call v_call cdr3_aa cdr3_nt
NA NA TRBJ1-6 TRBV10-3 CAISGQVNSPLHF TGTGCCATCAGTGGTCAGGTTAATTCACCCCTCCACTTT
NA NA TRBJ2-3 TRBV12-3/TRBV12-4 CASSPQTDTQYF TGTGCCAGCAGTCCCCAAACAGATACGCAGTATTTT
NA TRBD2 TRBJ2-5 TRBV20-1 CSASQAGGEETQYF TGCAGTGCTAGTCAGGCCGGGGGGGAAGAGACCCAGTACTTC
NA TRBD1 TRBJ2-5 TRBV7-6 CASSRDRKETQYF TGTGCCAGCAGCCGGGACAGAAAGGAGACCCAGTACTTC
NA TRBD2 TRBJ2-7 TRBV18 CASSSGTSSNEQYF TGTGCCAGCTCATCGGGGACTAGCTCCAACGAGCAGTACTTC
NA NA TRBJ2-7 TRBV6-6 CASSVTALYEQYF TGTGCCAGCAGTGTGACAGCACTCTACGAGCAGTACTTC
NA TRBD1 TRBJ1-5 TRBV2 CASSATGGDQPQHF TGTGCCAGCAGTGCGACAGGGGGGGATCAGCCCCAGCATTTT
NA NA TRBJ2-4 TRBV30 CAWSVLRAKNIQYF TGTGCCTGGAGTGTACTCAGGGCCAAAAACATTCAGTACTTC
NA NA TRBJ1-5 TRBV15 CATSRDSGVIANQPQHF TGTGCCACCAGCAGAGATAGCGGTGTAATAGCAAATCAGCCCCAGCATTTT
NA NA TRBJ2-1 TRBV29-1 CSALDPPVYNEQFF TGCAGCGCCCTCGATCCGCCAGTATACAATGAGCAGTTCTTC
NA TRBD2 TRBJ2-1 TRBV25-1 CASSLGLAGGYQNEQFF TGTGCCAGCAGTTTGGGACTAGCGGGAGGATACCAAAATGAGCAGTTCTTC
NA NA TRBJ1-5 TRBV28 CASQRVRNQPQHF TGTGCCAGCCAGCGGGTTAGGAATCAGCCCCAGCATTTT
NA TRBD2 TRBJ2-2 TRBV5-4 CASSLGLAGAGELFF TGTGCCAGCAGCTTGGGGCTAGCGGGGGCCGGGGAGCTGTTTTTT
NA TRBD2 TRBJ2-3 TRBV9 CASSVLPGGIDTQYF TGTGCCAGCAGCGTTCTCCCGGGGGGGATAGATACGCAGTATTTT
NA TRBD2 TRBJ2-7 TRBV27 CASRPSGLGYEQYF TGTGCCAGCAGGCCTAGCGGTCTTGGTTACGAGCAGTACTTC
NA TRBD1 TRBJ1-5 TRBV7-9 CASSLGTGGAWGGQPQHF TGTGCCAGCAGCCTCGGGACAGGGGGCGCGTGGGGAGGCCAGCCCCAGCATTTT
NA NA TRBJ1-6 TRBV2 CASSGREVSPLHF TGTGCCAGCAGTGGCAGGGAAGTTTCACCCCTCCACTTT
NA NA TRBJ1-5 TRBV19 CASTTGRWNQPQHF TGTGCCAGTACCACAGGGCGTTGGAATCAGCCCCAGCATTTT
NA TRBD2 TRBJ2-3 TRBV29-1 CSVRGDSFTDTQYF TGCAGCGTTCGGGGGGACTCCTTCACAGATACGCAGTATTTT
few TRBD1 TRBJ2-1 TRBV7-3 CASSTGTGTNEQFF TGTGCCAGCAGCACCGGGACAGGAACGAATGAGCAGTTCTTC
NA TRBD1 TRBJ2-5 TRBV7-2 CASSRDRGETQYF TGTGCCAGCAGCAGGGACAGAGGAGAGACCCAGTACTTC
NA NA TRBJ2-7 TRBV7-9 CASSQVLGALHYEQYF TGTGCCAGCAGCCAAGTGTTAGGGGCCCTTCACTACGAGCAGTACTTC
NA NA TRBJ2-1 TRBV15 CATSSASERVRFF TGTGCCACCAGCAGTGCCTCCGAGAGGGTAAGGTTCTTC
NA TRBD1 TRBJ1-3 TRBV7-3 CASSLTGGYGNTIYF TGTGCCAGCAGTCTGACAGGGGGCTATGGAAACACCATATATTTT
NA TRBD1 TRBJ1-2 TRBV6-2/TRBV6-3 CASSYSGTGGYGYTF TGTGCCAGCAGTTACTCCGGGACAGGGGGCTATGGCTACACCTTC
NA TRBD1 TRBJ1-5 TRBV10-3 CAISESRTGPSNQPQHF TGTGCCATCAGTGAGTCCCGGACAGGGCCCAGCAATCAGCCCCAGCATTTT
NA TRBD1 TRBJ2-5 TRBV5-5 CASSFGRGPGETQYF TGTGCCAGCAGCTTCGGCAGGGGGCCCGGGGAGACCCAGTACTTC
NA TRBD2 TRBJ2-7 TRBV13 CASSQASGGAYEQYF TGTGCCAGCAGCCAAGCTAGCGGGGGGGCCTACGAGCAGTACTTC
NA TRBD1 TRBJ2-5 TRBV10-2 CASRRQGQETQYF TGCGCCAGCAGGAGACAGGGGCAAGAGACCCAGTACTTC
NA NA TRBJ1-2 TRBV3-1/TRBV3-2 CASRQDRDVWNYGYTF TGTGCCAGCAGACAGGACAGAGACGTGTGGAACTATGGCTACACCTTC
NA NA TRBJ1-2 TRBV27 CASGYRLANYGYTF TGTGCCAGCGGATACAGGTTAGCTAACTATGGCTACACCTTC
NA TRBD1 TRBJ1-2 TRBV18 CASSPDRAGSGYTF TGTGCCAGCTCACCGGACAGGGCTGGATCTGGCTACACCTTC
NA NA TRBJ1-4 TRBV4-1 CASSQDPWARANEKLFF TGCGCCAGCAGCCAAGATCCCTGGGCGCGGGCTAATGAAAAACTGTTTTTT
once TRBD1 TRBJ1-1 TRBV10-3 CAISDPGTANTEAFF TGTGCCATCAGTGACCCGGGGACAGCGAACACTGAAGCTTTCTTT
NA NA TRBJ2-6 TRBV5-1 CASSLGQAGANVLTF TGCGCCAGCAGCTTGGGGCAGGCTGGGGCCAACGTCCTGACTTTC
NA NA TRBJ2-6 TRBV6-5 CASSTGSSGANVLTF TGTGCCAGCAGCACAGGGAGCTCTGGGGCCAACGTCCTGACTTTC
NA NA TRBJ2-2 TRBV19 CASKQGFGLGGELFF TGTGCCAGTAAGCAGGGGTTCGGGCTTGGCGGGGAGCTGTTTTTT
NA NA TRBJ2-7 TRBV6-4 CASSVVHEQYF TGTGCCAGCAGTGTAGTCCACGAGCAGTACTTC
NA TRBD2 TRBJ2-3 TRBV4-1 CASSRSSGKPDTQYF TGCGCCAGCAGTCGTTCTAGCGGGAAGCCAGATACGCAGTATTTT
NA NA TRBJ2-7 TRBV5-1 CASSLYRAQGEQYF TGCGCCAGCAGCTTGTACAGGGCCCAGGGAGAGCAGTACTTC
NA TRBD2 TRBJ2-7 TRBV7-9 CASSPRTSGRYEQYF TGTGCCAGCAGCCCTCGGACTAGCGGGAGGTATGAGCAGTACTTC
NA TRBD1 TRBJ1-1 TRBV6-5 CASTQVGGNTEAFF TGTGCCAGCACCCAGGTAGGGGGCAATACTGAAGCTTTCTTT
NA TRBD1 TRBJ1-2 TRBV6-5 CASSYGTGGPYGYTF TGTGCCAGCAGTTACGGGACAGGGGGACCCTATGGCTACACCTTC
once TRBD2 TRBJ2-5 TRBV24-1 CATSDPSGGAAETQYF TGTGCCACCAGTGATCCTAGCGGGGGGGCGGCGGAGACCCAGTACTTC
NA TRBD2 TRBJ2-3 TRBV11-2 CASSSRWPSGGAVDTQYF TGTGCCAGCAGCTCGCGATGGCCTAGCGGGGGGGCCGTTGATACGCAGTATTTT
once TRBD2 TRBJ2-7 TRBV24-1 CATSDASGDSYEQYF TGTGCCACCAGTGATGCTAGCGGGGACTCCTACGAGCAGTACTTC
once NA TRBJ2-7 TRBV7-2 CASSLDGTLASYEQYF TGTGCCAGCAGCTTAGATGGGACACTAGCGTCCTACGAGCAGTACTTC
NA TRBD2 TRBJ2-1 TRBV11-3 CASSPGGATPMNNEQFF TGTGCCAGCAGCCCGGGGGGGGCCACACCTATGAACAATGAGCAGTTCTTC
NA NA TRBJ1-1 TRBV30 CAWSGRGEAFF TGTGCCTGGAGTGGGAGAGGGGAAGCTTTCTTT
NA NA TRBJ1-1 TRBV5-1 CASSPQGGGMNTEAFF TGCGCCAGCAGCCCCCAAGGTGGGGGCATGAACACTGAAGCTTTCTTT
NA TRBD2 TRBJ2-1 TRBV19 CASSIAIAGNQGEQFF TGTGCCAGTAGTATAGCTATAGCGGGGAATCAGGGTGAGCAGTTCTTC
NA NA TRBJ2-1 TRBV6-5 CASRLTRNNEQFF TGTGCCAGCAGGCTGACTCGTAACAATGAGCAGTTCTTC
NA NA TRBJ2-2 TRBV19 CASRSENTGELFF TGTGCCAGTAGATCAGAGAACACCGGGGAGCTGTTTTTT
NA TRBD1 TRBJ2-1 TRBV30 CAWSDRGLGNEQFF TGTGCCTGGAGTGACAGGGGGCTCGGCAATGAGCAGTTCTTC
NA NA TRBJ1-3 TRBV2 CASSWQVSGNTIYF TGTGCCAGCAGTTGGCAAGTCTCTGGAAACACCATATATTTT